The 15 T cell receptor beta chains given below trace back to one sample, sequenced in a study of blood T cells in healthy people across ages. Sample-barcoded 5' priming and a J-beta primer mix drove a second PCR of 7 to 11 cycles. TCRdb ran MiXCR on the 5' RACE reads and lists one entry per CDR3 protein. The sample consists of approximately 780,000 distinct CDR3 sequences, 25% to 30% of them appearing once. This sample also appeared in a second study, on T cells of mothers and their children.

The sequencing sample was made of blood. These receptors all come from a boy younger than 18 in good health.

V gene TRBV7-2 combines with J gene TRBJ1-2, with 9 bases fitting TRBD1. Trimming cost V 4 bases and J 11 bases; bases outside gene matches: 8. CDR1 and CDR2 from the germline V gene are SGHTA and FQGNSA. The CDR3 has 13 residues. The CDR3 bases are TGTGCCAGCAGCTCGACAGGGGGGAGGTCGTACACCTTC. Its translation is CASSSTGGRSYTF.

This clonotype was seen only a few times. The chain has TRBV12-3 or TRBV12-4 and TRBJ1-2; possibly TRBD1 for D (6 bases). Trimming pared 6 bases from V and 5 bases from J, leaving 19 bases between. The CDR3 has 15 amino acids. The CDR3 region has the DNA TGTGCCAGCAGCCCCCTGGGGGGCTTCGGGTATGGCTACACCTTC. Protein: CASSPLGGFGYGYTF.

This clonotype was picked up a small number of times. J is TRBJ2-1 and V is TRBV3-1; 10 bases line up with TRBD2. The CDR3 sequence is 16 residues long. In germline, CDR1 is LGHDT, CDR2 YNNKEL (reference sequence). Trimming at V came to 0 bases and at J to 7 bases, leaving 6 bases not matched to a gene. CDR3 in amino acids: CASSQERTSGENEQFF. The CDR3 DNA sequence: TGTGCCAGCAGCCAAGAGAGAACTAGCGGGGAAAATGAGCAGTTCTTC.

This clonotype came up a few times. Here the CDR3 DNA reads TGCAGTGCCTTCCCCGGGACTAGCGGACGAGGGGAGCTGTTTTTT. Translation gives CSAFPGTSGRGELFF. The gene calls are TRBV20-1 and TRBJ2-2, with 11 positions matching TRBD2. Germline V CDR1 and CDR2: DFQATT, SNEGSKA (reference sequence). The CDR3 has 15 residues. The V segment lost 6 bases and the J segment 8 bases; nucleotides outside the gene matches: 11.

Written as DNA, the CDR3 is TGCAGCGTTGAACAGGCCCCCTACGAGCAGTACTTC. This translates into CSVEQAPYEQYF. The rearrangement uses TRBV29-1 and TRBJ2-7; D is unresolved. V was cut by 2 bases and J by 2 bases, with 7 bases left in between. Germline CDR1 SQVTM, CDR2 ANQGSEA. This CDR3 is built from 12 residues.

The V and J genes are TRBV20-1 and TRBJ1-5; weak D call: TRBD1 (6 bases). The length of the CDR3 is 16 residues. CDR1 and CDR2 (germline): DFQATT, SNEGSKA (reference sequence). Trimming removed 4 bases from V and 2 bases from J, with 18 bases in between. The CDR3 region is CSANSAAGAGNQPQHF. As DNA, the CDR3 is TGCAGTGCTAACTCCGCAGCGGGGGCAGGCAATCAGCCCCAGCATTTT.

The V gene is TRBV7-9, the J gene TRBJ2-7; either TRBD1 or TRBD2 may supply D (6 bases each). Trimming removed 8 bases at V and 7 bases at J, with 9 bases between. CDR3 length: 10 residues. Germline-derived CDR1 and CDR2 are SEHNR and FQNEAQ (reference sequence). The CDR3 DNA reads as TGTGCCAGCGGGGGGACAGAGCAGTACTTC. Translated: CASGGTEQYF.

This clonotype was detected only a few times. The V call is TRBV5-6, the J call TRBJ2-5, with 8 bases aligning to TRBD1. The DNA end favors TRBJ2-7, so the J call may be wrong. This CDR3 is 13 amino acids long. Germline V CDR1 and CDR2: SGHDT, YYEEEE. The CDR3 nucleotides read TGTGCCAGCAGCTGGGACAGGCTCTACGAGCAGTACTTC. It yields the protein CASSWDRLYEQYF.

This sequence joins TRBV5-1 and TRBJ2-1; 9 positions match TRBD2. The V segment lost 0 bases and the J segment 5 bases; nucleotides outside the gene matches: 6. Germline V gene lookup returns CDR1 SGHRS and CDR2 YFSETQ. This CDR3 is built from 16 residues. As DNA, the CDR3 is TGCGCCAGCAGCTTGGCCTGGACTAGCGTGAACAATGAGCAGTTCTTC. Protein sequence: CASSLAWTSVNNEQFF.

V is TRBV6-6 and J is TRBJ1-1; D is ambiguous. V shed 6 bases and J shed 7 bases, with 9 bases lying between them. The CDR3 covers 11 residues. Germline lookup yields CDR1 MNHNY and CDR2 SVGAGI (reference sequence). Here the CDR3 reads CASRVTIEAFF. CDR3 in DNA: TGTGCCAGCAGGGTCACAATTGAAGCTTTCTTT.

The CDR3 DNA reads TGTGCCAGCAGTTACGTTTTGACAGCGGATGGCTACACCTTC. It codes for CASSYVLTADGYTF. The chain carries TRBV6-6 and TRBJ1-2, with TRBD1 as a possible D gene (5 bases). V lost 2 bases to trimming and J lost 6 bases, with 13 bases between them. The CDR3 length is 14 residues. CDR1 is MNHNY, CDR2 SVGAGI, per germline (reference sequence).

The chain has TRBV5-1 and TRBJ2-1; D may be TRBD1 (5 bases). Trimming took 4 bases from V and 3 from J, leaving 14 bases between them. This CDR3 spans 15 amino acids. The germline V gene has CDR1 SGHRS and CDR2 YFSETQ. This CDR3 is CASSPQGRFYNEQFF. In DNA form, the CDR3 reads TGCGCCAGCAGCCCCCAGGGAAGATTCTACAATGAGCAGTTCTTC.

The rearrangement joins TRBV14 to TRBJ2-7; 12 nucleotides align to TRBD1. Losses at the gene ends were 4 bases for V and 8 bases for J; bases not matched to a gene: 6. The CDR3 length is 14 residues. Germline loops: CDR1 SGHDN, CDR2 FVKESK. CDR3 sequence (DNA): TGTGCCAGCAGCCCATGGGGACAGGGGGCGCAGCAGTACTTC. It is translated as CASSPWGQGAQQYF.

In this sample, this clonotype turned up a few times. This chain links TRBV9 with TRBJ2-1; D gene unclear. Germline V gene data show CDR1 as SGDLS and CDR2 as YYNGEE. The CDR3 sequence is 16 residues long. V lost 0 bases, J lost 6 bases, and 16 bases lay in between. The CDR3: CASSVAGASRGNEQFF. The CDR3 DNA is TGTGCCAGCAGCGTAGCTGGTGCTTCCCGAGGCAATGAGCAGTTCTTC.

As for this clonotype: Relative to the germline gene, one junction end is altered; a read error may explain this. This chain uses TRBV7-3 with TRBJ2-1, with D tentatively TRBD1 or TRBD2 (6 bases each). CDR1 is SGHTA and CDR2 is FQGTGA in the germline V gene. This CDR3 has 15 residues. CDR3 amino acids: CASSQKGGSYNEQLF. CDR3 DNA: TGTGCCAGCAGCCAGAAGGGGGGCTCCTACAATGAGCAGCTCTTC.